The 15 T cell receptor beta chains given below trace back to one sample, sequenced in a study of somatic mutations in cytotoxic T cells in rheumatoid arthritis. Here immunoSEQ multiplex PCR was the method, and the copy in TCRdb shows in-frame clones only, minus some. The sample carries some 20,000 clones, 70% to 75% recorded once. Sequencing was performed on CD8+ T cells sorted from blood. The source of these receptors is a woman between 55 and 75 years old in good health.

This clone was observed a single time. The chain couples TRBV30 to TRBJ1-5; TRBD1 aligns across 9 bases. This CDR3 spans 14 amino acids. Germline V lookup: CDR1 GTSNPN, CDR2 SVGIG (reference sequence). The V gene end was trimmed by 4 bases and the J gene end by 3 bases; junction bases not matched to a gene: 4. CDR3 bases: TGTGCCTGGACCGGGACAGGGTTCAATCAGCCCCAGCATTTT. Its translation: CAWTGTGFNQPQHF. The full variable domain, its missing parts supplied by reference TRBV30 and TRBJ1-5, is SQTIHQWPATLVQPVGSPLSLECTVEGTSNPNLYWYRQAAGRGLQLLFYSVGIGQISSEVPQNLSASRPQDRQFILSSKKLLLSDSGFYLCAWTGTGFNQPQHFGDGTRLSIL.

The rearrangement uses TRBV9 and TRBJ1-5; D unresolved. Germline V lookup: CDR1 SGDLS, CDR2 YYNGEE. The CDR3 is 14 residues long. The V end lost 0 bases, the J end lost 0 bases, and 4 bases lay between the germline ends. For the CDR3, the DNA is TGTGCCAGCAGCGTAGGAGTTAGCAATCAGCCCCAGCATTTT. Translated, it gives CASSVGVSNQPQHF.

J is TRBJ2-7 and V is TRBV21-1; the table's D call, TRBD2, has no DNA check behind it. TRBV21-1 is tagged as a pseudogene. The CDR3 covers 14 residues. The CDR3 DNA is TGTGCCAGCAGGATTATGGAGGGACCCTACGAGCAGTACTTC. Translated, it gives CASRIMEGPYEQYF.

V and J are TRBV4-1 and TRBJ1-2; possibly TRBD1 for D (5 bases). Looked up from germline, CDR1 is MGHRA and CDR2 is YSYEKL. This CDR3 region has 16 residues. V dropped 2 bases and J dropped 2 bases, with 15 bases sitting between them. The CDR3 reads CASSQRETAKNYGYTF. DNA for the CDR3: TGCGCCAGCAGCCAAAGGGAGACAGCGAAAAACTATGGCTACACCTTC.

The genes are TRBV6-1 and TRBJ2-1; 11 nucleotides agree with TRBD1. V shed 7 bases, J shed 7 bases, and the junction held 6 bases outside the gene matches. CDR3 length: 14 residues. Germline CDR1 is MNHNS and CDR2 is SASEGT. This chain's CDR3 is CASTGQGGRNEQFF. CDR3 bases: TGTGCCAGCACGGGACAGGGGGGCCGGAATGAGCAGTTCTTC.

The chain uses TRBV4-1 and TRBJ2-1, with 7 positions matching TRBD1. Germline V gene data show CDR1 as MGHRA and CDR2 as YSYEKL. CDR3 size: 14 residues. Germline trimming cut 1 base from V and 7 bases from J; bases unmatched to any gene: 4. CDR3 DNA: TGCGCCAGCAGCCAAGTAGGACAGGCTAATGAGCAGTTCTTC. Translation gives CASSQVGQANEQFF.

This rearrangement joins TRBV6-6 to TRBJ2-2, with D tentatively TRBD1 (6 bases). V lost 2 bases, J lost 5 bases, and 6 bases lay in between. The germline V gene encodes CDR1 MNHNY and CDR2 SVGAGI (reference sequence). The CDR3 loop spans 13 amino acids. The CDR3 is CASSYTGTGELFF. The CDR3 DNA reads TGTGCCAGCAGTTACACAGGGACCGGGGAGCTGTTTTTT.

This chain joins TRBV9 and TRBJ1-1; unclear D gene. The CDR3 runs to 15 residues. The V and J ends lost 0 bases and 2 bases respectively, with 11 bases between them. CDR1 SGDLS and CDR2 YYNGEE come from the germline V gene. The CDR3 sequence is CASSVEVVDNTEAFF. DNA for the CDR3: TGTGCCAGCAGCGTAGAGGTCGTTGACAACACTGAAGCTTTCTTT. Using reference TRBV9 and TRBJ1-1 for the parts outside the CDR3, the full variable domain is DSGVTQTPKHLITATGQRVTLRCSPRSGDLSVYWYQQSLDQGLQFLIQYYNGEERAKGNILERFSAQQFPDLHSELNLSSLELGDSALYFCASSVEVVDNTEAFFGQGTRLTVV.

The CDR3 DNA reads TGTGCCAGCAGCACCTCGGGACACAACTACGAGCAGTACTTC. Translation gives CASSTSGHNYEQYF. This chain connects TRBV7-9 to TRBJ2-7, with TRBD1 as a possible D gene (6 bases). CDR1 and CDR2 (germline): SEHNR, FQNEAQ (reference sequence). The CDR3 consists of 14 residues. V gave up 5 bases and J gave up 3 bases, with 14 bases separating them.

This clone has a single count. This CDR3 is CASSFRDSFVNEQFF. CDR3 nucleotide sequence: TGTGCCAGCAGCTTCCGGGACAGCTTCGTCAATGAGCAGTTCTTC. The V gene is TRBV5-6, the J gene TRBJ2-1, with 7 bases that match TRBD1. This CDR3 contains 15 residues. The trim removed 2 bases at V and 6 bases at J, leaving 8 bases unmatched. Germline CDR1 and CDR2: SGHDT and YYEEEE.

The chain carries TRBV27 and TRBJ1-1; possibly TRBD1 for D (5 bases). The V gene lost 10 bases and the J gene lost 3 bases, with 12 bases spanning the gap. This CDR3 has 12 amino acids. Germline V lookup: CDR1 MNHEY, CDR2 SMNVEV (reference sequence). The CDR3 region is CATGTVHTEAFF. In DNA form, the CDR3 reads TGTGCCACCGGGACCGTTCACACTGAAGCTTTCTTT.

The chain recombines TRBV30 with TRBJ2-7; 7 nucleotides agree with TRBD2. The V segment lost 0 bases and the J segment 2 bases; nucleotides outside the gene matches: 4. Germline V CDR1 and CDR2: GTSNPN, SVGIG (reference sequence). CDR3 length equals 14 residues. The CDR3: CAWSVQGRAYEQYF. The DNA of the CDR3 is TGTGCCTGGAGTGTACAAGGGAGGGCCTACGAGCAGTACTTC.

The chain combines TRBV30 with TRBJ2-3, with no clear D. The CDR3 has 13 amino acids. V lost 5 bases, J lost 1 base, and 10 bases lay in between. Germline V gene sequence: CDR1 GTSNPN, CDR2 SVGIG (reference sequence). CDR3: CAWDAAGTDTQYF. As DNA, the CDR3 is TGTGCCTGGGACGCCGCTGGCACAGATACGCAGTATTTT. Supplemented by reference TRBV30 and TRBJ2-3, the full variable domain reads SQTIHQWPATLVQPVGSPLSLECTVEGTSNPNLYWYRQAAGRGLQLLFYSVGIGQISSEVPQNLSASRPQDRQFILSSKKLLLSDSGFYLCAWDAAGTDTQYFGPGTRLTVL.

The rearrangement joins TRBV9 to TRBJ1-2; D might be TRBD1 (5 bases). Trimming left V 3 bases short and J 3 bases short, with 6 bases between. CDR3 length: 12 residues. Germline V gene lookup returns CDR1 SGDLS and CDR2 YYNGEE. CDR3 nucleotide sequence: TGTGCCAGCAGCGGAGGGGACTATGGCTACACCTTC. Protein product: CASSGGDYGYTF.

The V and J genes are TRBV6-1 and TRBJ2-1; the match to TRBD2 covers 9 bases. Germline V gene data show CDR1 as MNHNS and CDR2 as SASEGT. V was pared by 7 bases and J by 6 bases, with 4 bases of the junction left unmatched. This CDR3 contains 13 residues. CDR3 nucleotide sequence: TGTGCCAGCATGGAGCGGGGGGCCAATGAGCAGTTCTTC. Translated, it gives CASMERGANEQFF.